One and the same sample provided the 21 T cell receptor beta chains below, sequenced in a study of T cell repertoires in cytomegalovirus infection. MiXCR, run by TCRdb on the reads, gives a single entry per CDR3 protein. The data contain hundreds of thousands of distinct CDR3 sequences, roughly 24% of them singletons. Source material: CD8+ T cells from PBMCs. Receptor source: a human donor in good health (CMV status not recorded). Some clones in this sample may be carry-over from other donors' samples.

This clonotype came up a few times. The chain has TRBV24-1 and TRBJ2-3, with 7 bases aligning to TRBD2. The V and J ends lost 2 bases and 0 bases, in that order; junction bases with no gene match: 7. The CDR3 is 17 residues long. The V gene's germline CDR1 is KGHDR and CDR2 SFDVKD. The CDR3 sequence: CATSDSLGGTSTDTQYF. The CDR3 DNA follows: TGTGCCACCAGTGATTCCTTGGGGGGGACCAGCACAGATACGCAGTATTTT.

This clonotype was observed a few times. The chain couples TRBV7-8 to TRBJ2-5, with D perhaps given as TRBD1 or TRBD2 (7 bases each). The CDR3 contains 15 residues. In germline, CDR1 is SGHVS, CDR2 FQNEAQ. With 2 bases removed from V and 5 bases from J, the gap between germline ends came to 15 bases. The CDR3 DNA sequence: TGTGCCAGCAGCTTATCCCAGGGGGGGCTGGAGACCCAGTACTTC. Protein: CASSLSQGGLETQYF.

This clonotype was counted a single time. Since a much larger clone is just one base distant, this may be a read error. The V call is TRBV7-4, the J call TRBJ2-3; D is unresolved. Germline V gene lookup returns CDR1 SGHVT and CDR2 SQSDAQ. The CDR3 contains 12 residues. V lost 9 bases, J lost 6 bases, and 13 bases lay in between. CDR3 in amino acids: CARSPGMDTQYF. The CDR3, as DNA: TGTGCCAGGAGCCCCGGTATGGATACGCAGTATTTT.

This clonotype was counted at least ten times. The rearrangement joins TRBV7-2 to TRBJ2-1; D unresolved. Germline assignment: CDR1 SGHTA and CDR2 FQGNSA. There are 12 residues in the CDR3. The V end was cut by 4 bases, the J end by 6 bases, with 7 bases between. The CDR3: CASSSNANEQFF. The CDR3 coding sequence is TGTGCCAGCAGCTCCAATGCCAATGAGCAGTTCTTC.

The chain carries TRBV5-1 and TRBJ1-1, with TRBD1 matching 11 bases. CDR3 length equals 16 residues. V was pared by 4 bases and J by 6 bases, with 11 bases of the junction left unmatched. Germline V gene sequence: CDR1 SGHRS, CDR2 YFSETQ. The CDR3 region is CASSADRGPLSAEAFF. In DNA, the CDR3 is TGCGCCAGCAGCGCGGACAGGGGGCCATTAAGCGCTGAAGCTTTCTTT.

This clonotype was picked up a small number of times. This CDR3 reads CASSPYRGAIYGYTF. The CDR3 coding sequence is TGTGCCAGCAGCCCTTACCGGGGAGCTATCTATGGCTACACCTTC. J is TRBJ1-2 and V is TRBV14; D uncertain. There are 15 residues in the CDR3. The V end was cut by 4 bases, the J end by 4 bases, with 16 bases between. CDR1 is SGHDN, CDR2 FVKESK, per germline.

This clonotype was recorded many times. The chain links TRBV7-2 to TRBJ2-1; D ambiguous. The ends were cut back, 2 bases at V and 6 bases at J, with 14 bases in the middle. Germline CDR1 and CDR2: SGHTA and FQGNSA. CDR3 length: 15 amino acids. The CDR3 nucleotides are TGTGCCAGCAGCTTATATCTAGTTGGCCTCAATGAGCAGTTCTTC. Its translation is CASSLYLVGLNEQFF.

This clonotype was picked up many times. The chain employs TRBV4-1 and TRBJ2-1; D might be TRBD1 or TRBD2, each matching 6 bases. This CDR3 comprises 14 residues. Germline CDR1 and CDR2: MGHRA and YSYEKL. V lost 4 bases to trimming and J lost 8 bases, with 15 bases between them. The CDR3 sequence: CASSPAGGNDEQFF. The CDR3 DNA reads as TGCGCCAGCAGCCCCGCCGGGGGCAACGATGAGCAGTTCTTC.

This clonotype was seen more than once but under ten times. J is TRBJ2-1 and V is TRBV12-3 or TRBV12-4; TRBD2 aligns across 7 bases. The length of the CDR3 is 16 residues. The ends lost 5 bases at V and 9 bases at J; junction bases unmatched: 16. The CDR3 sequence is CASSPAGGGKKGEQFF. The CDR3 nucleotides are TGTGCCAGCAGTCCCGCTGGGGGGGGGAAGAAAGGTGAGCAGTTCTTC.

This clonotype was seen a handful of times. CDR3 in DNA: TGTGCCAGCAGTACTAGCGGGGATTACAATGAGCAGTTCTTC. Amino acid sequence: CASSTSGDYNEQFF. This chain connects TRBV2 to TRBJ2-1, with TRBD2 matching 10 bases. Germline assignment: CDR1 SNHLY and CDR2 FYNNEI. J was trimmed by 4 bases and V by 5 bases; bases with no gene match: 2. The CDR3 covers 14 residues.

This clonotype showed up just once. An end of the junction does not agree with germline; a read error may underlie this. This chain uses TRBV7-6 with TRBJ1-4; perhaps TRBD1 as D (6 bases). The germline gives CDR1 SGHVS, CDR2 FNYEAQ. This CDR3 has 15 amino acids. The CDR3 here is CTSSFMPTGSGELFF. The DNA of the CDR3 is TGTACCAGCAGCTTTATGCCCACAGGGTCGGGTGAACTGTTTTTT.

Only a few counts were recorded for this clonotype. CDR3 sequence (DNA): TGCGCCAGCAGAGGGCTAGGACCCGCCGGGGAGCTGTTTTTT. Its translation is CASRGLGPAGELFF. The chain uses TRBV5-1 and TRBJ2-2, with D uncertain. Germline CDR1 is SGHRS and CDR2 is YFSETQ. V gave up 5 bases and J gave up 6 bases, with 14 bases separating them. The CDR3 is 14 residues long. The entire variable domain, with the rest obtained from reference TRBV5-1 and TRBJ2-2, is as follows: KAGVTQTPRYLIKTRGQQVTLSCSPISGHRSVSWYQQTPGQGLQFLFEYFSETQRNKGNFPGRFSGRQFSNSRSEMNVSTLELGDSALYLCASRGLGPAGELFFGEGSRLTVL.

This clonotype was counted ten times or more. J is TRBJ1-6 and V is TRBV7-2; unclear D gene. Per the germline V gene, CDR1 is SGHTA and CDR2 is FQGNSA. There are 11 residues in the CDR3. The V and J ends lost 1 base and 11 bases respectively, with 3 bases between them. This CDR3 reads CASSLVPPLHF. CDR3 coding DNA: TGTGCCAGCAGCTTAGTGCCACCCCTCCACTTT. Combining the CDR3 with reference TRBV7-2 and TRBJ1-6 gives the whole variable domain GAGVSQSPSNKVTEKGKDVELRCDPISGHTALYWYRQSLGQGLEFLIYFQGNSAPDKSGLPSDRFSAERTGGSVSTLTIQRTQQEDSAVYLCASSLVPPLHFGNGTRLTVT.

This clonotype was counted between two and nine times. The chain uses TRBV6-5 and TRBJ2-4; D may be TRBD2 (7 bases). Germline V CDR1 and CDR2: MNHEY, SVGAGI. Trimming stripped 0 bases from V and 7 bases from J, with 25 bases between. CDR3 length equals 19 residues. The CDR3 DNA reads TGTGCCAGCAGTTACTCCATAATAAGTTTGAAACAGGGAGGGAACATTCAGTACTTC. It yields the protein CASSYSIISLKQGGNIQYF.

This clonotype was seen repeatedly, ten times or more. The genes are TRBV28 and TRBJ1-2; TRBD1 matches 9 bases. The length of the CDR3 is 18 residues. V dropped 8 bases and J dropped 4; count of bases not matched to a gene: 20. The V gene's germline CDR1 is MDHEN and CDR2 SYDVKM. This CDR3 reads CASFLTGGWRERVYGYTF. The CDR3 region has the DNA TGTGCCAGCTTCCTTACAGGGGGCTGGCGGGAGAGAGTCTATGGCTACACCTTC.

The J gene is TRBJ1-1, the V gene TRBV13; TRBD1 agrees at 8 bases. The CDR3 loop spans 12 amino acids. Trimming cost V 5 bases and J 9 bases; bases outside gene matches: 5. Per the germline V gene, CDR1 is PRHDT and CDR2 is FYEKMQ (reference sequence). This CDR3 reads CASSPTGAQAFF. The CDR3 coding sequence is TGTGCCAGCAGCCCGACAGGGGCTCAAGCTTTCTTT.

The V gene is TRBV14, the J gene TRBJ2-1, with D possibly called TRBD1 or TRBD2 (5 bases each). This CDR3 has 15 amino acids. Germline assignment: CDR1 SGHDN and CDR2 FVKESK. V was pared by 2 bases and J by 5 bases, with 13 bases between. CDR3 bases: TGTGCCAGCAGCCAATACGAGGGGCCCCACAATGAGCAGTTCTTC. Amino acids: CASSQYEGPHNEQFF.

This clonotype was recorded at least ten times. The V gene is TRBV7-9, the J gene TRBJ1-2, with unresolved D. Germline values: CDR1 SEHNR, CDR2 FQNEAQ (reference sequence). V lost 5 bases to trimming and J lost 4 bases, with 11 bases between them. This CDR3 comprises 13 residues. CDR3 in amino acids: CASSPDGFYGYTF. The CDR3 bases are TGTGCCAGCAGCCCGGACGGTTTCTATGGCTACACCTTC.

There are a few counts of this clonotype. V is TRBV7-9 and J is TRBJ2-7, with D maybe TRBD2 (6 bases). The CDR3 totals 15 residues. Germline V gene sequence: CDR1 SEHNR, CDR2 FQNEAQ (reference sequence). Deletions cut 5 bases from V and 4 bases from J, with 18 bases between. CDR3 in amino acids: CASSLVVGGVYEQYF. CDR3 coding DNA: TGTGCCAGCAGCCTAGTGGTTGGCGGGGTGTACGAGCAGTACTTC.

V usage is TRBV20-1 and J usage is TRBJ2-5, with 10 positions matching TRBD2. The CDR3 is made up of 15 amino acids. Germline V gene lookup returns CDR1 DFQATT and CDR2 SNEGSKA (reference sequence). J lost 6 bases, V lost 5 bases, and 12 bases had no gene match. The CDR3 protein is CSAHGLAEGGKTQYF. DNA for the CDR3: TGCAGTGCTCATGGACTAGCGGAGGGAGGGAAGACCCAGTACTTC.

This chain connects TRBV29-1 to TRBJ1-1; D is possibly TRBD1 (6 bases). Germline V gene sequence: CDR1 SQVTM, CDR2 ANQGSEA. V lost 4 bases to trimming and J lost 4 bases, with 10 bases between them. CDR3 size: 12 residues. The CDR3: CSVAEGGTEAFF. Written as DNA, the CDR3 is TGCAGCGTTGCAGAAGGGGGCACTGAAGCTTTCTTT.